This T cell receptor (beta chain) was captured by sequencing in a study of PD-L1 blockade in urothelial cancer. Sequencing was performed with immunoSEQ multiplex PCR; in TCRdb, only in-frame clones are kept and a portion is missing. Counted here are roughly 30,000 clones, over 75% occurring once; the ten biggest clones make up around 14%. Time point denoted: pretreatment peripheral blood. J was trimmed by 4 bases and V by 6 bases; bases with no gene match: 5. The CDR3 has 13 residues. Germline CDR1 reads MDHEN; CDR2 reads SYDVKM. The V call is TRBV28, the J call TRBJ2-7, with 8 positions matching TRBD1. The material sequenced was PBMCs, taken around atezolizumab (anti-PD-L1) treatment. The TCR comes from a man aged 55 to 70 with urothelial cancer. For the CDR3, the DNA is TGTGCCAGCAGCTCAGGGGGCTGGTACGAGCAGTACTTC. This encodes CASSSGGWYEQYF.